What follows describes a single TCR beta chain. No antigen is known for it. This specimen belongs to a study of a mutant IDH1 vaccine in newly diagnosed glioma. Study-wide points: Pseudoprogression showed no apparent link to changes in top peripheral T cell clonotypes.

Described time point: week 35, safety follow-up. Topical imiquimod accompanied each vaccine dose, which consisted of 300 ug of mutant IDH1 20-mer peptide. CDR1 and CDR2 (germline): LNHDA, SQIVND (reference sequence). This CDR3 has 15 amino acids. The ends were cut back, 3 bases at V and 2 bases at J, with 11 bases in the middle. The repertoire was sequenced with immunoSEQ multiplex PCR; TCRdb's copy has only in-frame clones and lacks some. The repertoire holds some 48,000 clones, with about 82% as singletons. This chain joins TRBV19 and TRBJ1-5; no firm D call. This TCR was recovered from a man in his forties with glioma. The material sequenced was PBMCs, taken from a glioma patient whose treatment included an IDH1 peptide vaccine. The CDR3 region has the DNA TGTGCCAGTAGTATGTTCAGGTCGGGCAATCAGCCCCAGCATTTT. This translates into CASSMFRSGNQPQHF.